These 28 T cell receptor beta chains originate from one sample sequenced in a study of shared clonotypes between healthy human individuals. The method was immunoSEQ multiplex PCR; TCRdb's version includes in-frame clones alone and lacks a portion of them. The sample has about 980,000 clones, over 75% seen once. Specimen: memory CD4+ T cells sorted from blood. The subset is: CD45RA-negative fraction. The receptors here all came from a man between 18 and 35 years old in good health.

The chain has TRBV19 and TRBJ1-6; no reliable D call. CDR1 and CDR2 (germline): LNHDA, SQIVND (reference sequence). Trimming cost V 1 base and J 16 bases, with 14 bases left between them. The CDR3 runs 13 residues. Here the CDR3 reads CASSIGETGGLHF. In DNA form, the CDR3 reads TGTGCCAGTAGTATAGGGGAGACTGGAGGGCTCCACTTT.

The J gene is TRBJ2-3, the V gene TRBV10-1; D is unclear. The V end was cut by 5 bases, the J end by 3 bases, with 15 bases between. Germline lookup yields CDR1 WNHNN and CDR2 SYGVQD (reference sequence). CDR3 length: 15 amino acids. This CDR3 reads CASSRSSGPTDTQYF. The CDR3 DNA follows: TGCGCCAGCAGTAGATCTTCGGGCCCAACAGATACGCAGTATTTT.

This clone came up once. The chain employs TRBV19 and TRBJ1-6, with a possible D match to TRBD1 (6 bases). The germline CDR1 and CDR2 sequences are LNHDA and SQIVND (reference sequence). Trimming took off 7 bases at V and 7 bases at J, with 11 bases between the two ends. CDR3 length: 13 amino acids. The CDR3, as DNA: TGTGCCAGTAATCAGGGGTGGAATTCACCCCTCCACTTT. Its translation is CASNQGWNSPLHF.

CDR3 bases: TGTGCCAGCAGAGGATCGGGACAGGGCGGCACTGAAGCTTTCTTT. Its protein product is CASRGSGQGGTEAFF. This chain links TRBV6-6 with TRBJ1-1; 9 bases agree with TRBD1. There are 15 residues in the CDR3. V was clipped by 6 bases and J by 4 bases; unmatched bases: 9. Germline assignment: CDR1 MNHNY and CDR2 SVGAGI (reference sequence).

The genes are TRBV4-2 and TRBJ1-1, with TRBD1 matching over 8 bases. Germline CDR1 and CDR2: LGHNA and YNFKEQ. V was pared by 1 base and J by 4 bases, with 5 bases of the junction left unmatched. This CDR3 region has 15 residues. The CDR3 DNA reads TGTGCCAGCAGCCAAGCACAGGGGGAAGGCACTGAAGCTTTCTTT. Translating gives CASSQAQGEGTEAFF.

This clone came up a few times. The rearrangement uses TRBV9 and TRBJ2-1, with D perhaps matching TRBD2 (5 bases). V was clipped by 4 bases and J by 12 bases, with 17 bases between them. The germline V gene has CDR1 SGDLS and CDR2 YYNGEE. This CDR3 is 13 amino acids long. The CDR3 bases are TGTGCCAGCAGCTCGTGGTTGTGGACTGGGCAGTTCTTC. Protein: CASSSWLWTGQFF. Full variable domain (remainder filled in from reference TRBV9 and TRBJ2-1): DSGVTQTPKHLITATGQRVTLRCSPRSGDLSVYWYQQSLDQGLQFLIQYYNGEERAKGNILERFSAQQFPDLHSELNLSSLELGDSALYFCASSSWLWTGQFFGPGTRLTVL.

The V and J genes are TRBV18 and TRBJ2-2, with TRBD1 matching 9 bases. Germline trimming cut 4 bases from V and 4 bases from J; bases unmatched to any gene: 1. The CDR3 is made up of 14 amino acids. CDR1 and CDR2 (germline): KGHSH, LQKENI. In DNA, the CDR3 is TGTGCCAGCTCACAGGGACAGGGCACCGGGGAGCTGTTTTTT. This gives the protein CASSQGQGTGELFF. The variable domain in full, with the rest retrieved from reference TRBV18 and TRBJ2-2, is NAGVMQNPRHLVRRRGQEARLRCSPMKGHSHVYWYRQLPEEGLKFMVYLQKENIIDESGMPKERFSAEFPKEGPSILRIQQVVRGDSAAYFCASSQGQGTGELFFGEGSRLTVL.

CDR3 in amino acids: CASSLSGATETQYF. The CDR3, as DNA: TGTGCCAGCAGCTTATCCGGGGCTACGGAGACCCAGTACTTC. The chain employs TRBV7-3 and TRBJ2-5; either TRBD1 or TRBD2 may supply D (5 bases each). Looked up from germline, CDR1 is SGHTA and CDR2 is FQGTGA. V lost 2 bases and J 5 bases, leaving 12 bases between the germline ends. CDR3 size: 14 residues.

The rearrangement links TRBV7-2 to TRBJ2-7; D unclear. Per germline, CDR1 SGHTA and CDR2 FQGNSA. The CDR3 consists of 11 residues. V was clipped by 0 bases and J by 8 bases, with 5 bases between them. Written as DNA, the CDR3 is TGTGCCAGCAGCTTAGCTGGTCAGCAGTACTTC. This encodes CASSLAGQQYF. Combining the CDR3 with reference TRBV7-2 and TRBJ2-7 gives the whole variable domain GAGVSQSPSNKVTEKGKDVELRCDPISGHTALYWYRQSLGQGLEFLIYFQGNSAPDKSGLPSDRFSAERTGGSVSTLTIQRTQQEDSAVYLCASSLAGQQYFGPGTRLTVT.

There are a few counts of this clone. The gene calls are TRBV2 and TRBJ1-2; D is perhaps TRBD1 (5 bases). The CDR3 is 13 residues long. The germline V and J ends were trimmed by 5 bases and 5 bases, with 12 bases remaining between them. CDR1 is SNHLY and CDR2 is FYNNEI in the germline V gene. The CDR3 nucleotides read TGTGCCAGCAGTTGGGGGGAGCGATATGGCTACACCTTC. Its translation is CASSWGERYGYTF.

The chain couples TRBV11-2 to TRBJ1-2; D remains unclear. Germline CDR1 SGHAT, CDR2 FQNNGV. CDR3 length: 13 amino acids. Deletions cut 2 bases from V and 4 bases from J, with 8 bases between. CDR3 protein: CASSLFVGYGYTF. The CDR3, as DNA: TGTGCCAGCAGCTTATTCGTAGGCTATGGCTACACCTTC.

This chain uses TRBV7-9 with TRBJ1-1; 8 bases fit TRBD1. Looked up from germline, CDR1 is SEHNR and CDR2 is FQNEAQ (reference sequence). This CDR3 region has 14 residues. V was pared by 1 base and J by 7 bases, with 5 bases of the junction left unmatched. CDR3 coding DNA: TGTGCCAGCAGCTTAGGTGGACAGGGCTTTGAAGCTTTCTTT. The encoded protein is CASSLGGQGFEAFF.

The chain links TRBV30 to TRBJ1-2, with TRBD1 as a possible D gene (6 bases). Germline V CDR1 and CDR2: GTSNPN, SVGIG (reference sequence). The CDR3 is 13 amino acids. V lost 7 bases, J lost 0 bases, and 12 bases lay in between. In nucleotides, the CDR3 is TGTGCCTTTACAGGGAGATCTAACTATGGCTACACCTTC. This translates into CAFTGRSNYGYTF.

Only a few counts were recorded for this clone. The chain is built from TRBV11-2 and TRBJ1-2; TRBD1 matches at 12 bases. V trimming: 5 bases; J trimming: 3 bases; junction bases outside the gene matches: 4. This CDR3 comprises 15 residues. Germline V gene data show CDR1 as SGHAT and CDR2 as FQNNGV. As DNA, the CDR3 is TGTGCCAGCAGCAGCGGGACAGGGGGCCACTATGGCTACACCTTC. Its protein is CASSSGTGGHYGYTF.

The chain uses TRBV14 and TRBJ1-1; D is possibly TRBD1 (5 bases). CDR3 length equals 14 residues. The germline V gene encodes CDR1 SGHDN and CDR2 FVKESK. The V gene lost 5 bases and the J gene lost 6 bases, with 16 bases spanning the gap. For the CDR3, the DNA is TGTGCCAGCAGCGTCCAGGGCGGAGGTGCTGAAGCTTTCTTT. Translation gives CASSVQGGGAEAFF.

There are many counts of this clone. The CDR3 loop reads CASSSYKGAREKLFF. The CDR3 DNA reads TGTGCCAGCAGTTCCTATAAGGGGGCGCGGGAAAAACTGTTTTTT. V is TRBV7-9 and J is TRBJ1-4; 7 nucleotides align to TRBD1. The CDR3 runs to 15 residues. Germline trimming cut 6 bases from V and 8 bases from J; bases unmatched to any gene: 12. Germline CDR1 SEHNR, CDR2 FQNEAQ (reference sequence).

This chain connects TRBV5-1 to TRBJ2-3; TRBD1 aligns across 9 bases. With 0 bases clipped from V and 4 bases from J, the junction kept 6 bases outside the gene matches. Germline CDR1 reads SGHRS; CDR2 reads YFSETQ. The CDR3 is made up of 16 amino acids. The CDR3 coding sequence is TGCGCCAGCAGCTTGGCCGGGACAGGGATGGCAGATACGCAGTATTTT. It codes for CASSLAGTGMADTQYF.

V usage is TRBV4-1 and J usage is TRBJ2-3; D may be TRBD1 (5 bases). CDR3 length: 12 amino acids. Germline values: CDR1 MGHRA, CDR2 YSYEKL. Trimming pared 0 bases from V and 9 bases from J, leaving 7 bases between. The DNA of the CDR3 is TGCGCCAGCAGCCAAGACGCAGGGACGCAGTATTTT. Its translation: CASSQDAGTQYF.

This clone was counted only a few times. The chain recombines TRBV28 with TRBJ2-5; D gene ambiguous. Germline CDR1 MDHEN, CDR2 SYDVKM. The CDR3 is made up of 13 amino acids. The V end was cut by 2 bases, the J end by 7 bases, with 11 bases between. The CDR3 region is CASSLVNPGTQYF. The CDR3 nucleotides are TGTGCCAGCAGTTTAGTGAACCCGGGGACCCAGTACTTC.

This clone occurred once. V usage is TRBV2 and J usage is TRBJ2-7, with 8 positions matching TRBD1. The V segment lost 6 bases and the J segment 2 bases; nucleotides outside the gene matches: 6. The CDR3 length is 14 residues. Germline V gives CDR1 SNHLY, CDR2 FYNNEI. In DNA, the CDR3 is TGTGCCAGCAGGGGACAGGTTAGAGCCTACGAGCAGTACTTC. As protein: CASRGQVRAYEQYF.

V gene TRBV7-3 combines with J gene TRBJ2-5, with D unresolved. The CDR3 sequence is 13 residues long. The germline V gene encodes CDR1 SGHTA and CDR2 FQGTGA. V was trimmed by 1 base and J by 7 bases, leaving 10 bases between them. CDR3 DNA: TGTGCCAGCAGCTTAAACGTGGTCGGGACCCAGTACTTC. Amino acids: CASSLNVVGTQYF.

Many counts were recorded for this clone. This chain connects TRBV5-3 to TRBJ1-1; D might be TRBD1 (6 bases). TRBV5-3 is filed as an ORF, its function uncertain. The CDR3 totals 13 residues. Trimming cost V 3 bases and J 5 bases, with 11 bases left between them. The CDR3 DNA sequence: TGTGCCAGAAGCTCTGGACAGCGGACTGAAGCTTTCTTT. Translating gives CARSSGQRTEAFF.

The chain joins TRBV27 to TRBJ2-3, with D unclear. This CDR3 contains 11 residues. Germline loops: CDR1 MNHEY, CDR2 SMNVEV (reference sequence). With 7 bases removed from V and 5 bases from J, the gap between germline ends came to 7 bases. The CDR3: CASTQLDTQYF. The CDR3 nucleotides read TGTGCCAGCACTCAACTAGATACGCAGTATTTT.

This rearrangement joins TRBV28 to TRBJ1-2, with D perhaps TRBD1 (6 bases). Germline values: CDR1 MDHEN, CDR2 SYDVKM. The CDR3 runs 11 residues. Trimming stripped 6 bases from V and 7 bases from J, with 9 bases between. The CDR3 sequence: CASSTGSGYTF. The CDR3 DNA reads TGTGCCAGCAGCACAGGGAGTGGCTACACCTTC.

V usage is TRBV28 and J usage is TRBJ2-1, with D perhaps matching TRBD1 or TRBD2 (5 bases each). CDR1 is MDHEN and CDR2 is SYDVKM in the germline V gene. The length of the CDR3 is 15 residues. Trimming took off 4 bases at V and 3 bases at J, with 13 bases between the two ends. CDR3 region: CASSSRDRDYNEQFF. CDR3 DNA sequence: TGTGCCAGCAGTTCCCGGGACCGGGACTACAATGAGCAGTTCTTC.

The chain has TRBV19 and TRBJ2-1, with D possibly being TRBD2 (5 bases). This CDR3 has 16 residues. Germline-derived CDR1 and CDR2 are LNHDA and SQIVND (reference sequence). Trimming removed 1 base from V and 0 bases from J, with 10 bases in between. CDR3 sequence (DNA): TGTGCCAGTAGTATAGCTGGACTCCTCTCCTACAATGAGCAGTTCTTC. It encodes CASSIAGLLSYNEQFF.

With regard to this clone: Different DNA sequences within this sample yield the same CDR3. The chain is built from TRBV18 and TRBJ2-2; perhaps TRBD1 as D (6 bases). From germline, CDR1 is KGHSH and CDR2 LQKENI. The V end lost 3 bases, the J end lost 5 bases, and 7 bases lay between the germline ends. The CDR3 consists of 13 residues. CDR3 coding DNA: TGTGCCAGCTCACCTCAGGGGACCGGGGAGCTGTTTTTT. This codes for CASSPQGTGELFF.

V gene TRBV5-4 combines with J gene TRBJ1-1; maybe TRBD1 (6 bases). Looked up from germline, CDR1 is SGHNT and CDR2 is YYREEE (reference sequence). The CDR3 runs 16 residues. Trimming removed 0 bases at V and 1 base at J, with 13 bases between. CDR3 residues: CASSLEGGIGNTEAFF. CDR3 nucleotides: TGTGCCAGCAGCTTGGAGGGGGGAATAGGGAACACTGAAGCTTTCTTT.